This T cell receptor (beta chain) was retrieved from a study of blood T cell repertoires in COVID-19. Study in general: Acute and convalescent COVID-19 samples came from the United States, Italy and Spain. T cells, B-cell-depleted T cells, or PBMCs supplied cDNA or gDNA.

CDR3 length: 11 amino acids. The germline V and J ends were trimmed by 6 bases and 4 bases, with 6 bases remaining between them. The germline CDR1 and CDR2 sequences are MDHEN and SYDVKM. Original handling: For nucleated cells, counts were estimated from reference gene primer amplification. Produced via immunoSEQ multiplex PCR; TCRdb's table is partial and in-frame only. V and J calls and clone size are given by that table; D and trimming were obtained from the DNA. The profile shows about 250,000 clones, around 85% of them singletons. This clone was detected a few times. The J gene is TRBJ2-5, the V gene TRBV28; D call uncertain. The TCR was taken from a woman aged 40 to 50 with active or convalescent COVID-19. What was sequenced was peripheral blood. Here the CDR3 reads CASSTRETQYF. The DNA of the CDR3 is TGTGCCAGCAGCACCAGAGAGACCCAGTACTTC.